This T cell receptor (beta chain) was profiled in a study of regulatory T cells in long-lasting Graves disease (dated by TCRdb to the early 2020s). For the study in its entirety: Newly diagnosed Graves' disease patients had taken antithyroid drugs for less than 3 months. Patients with persistent Graves' disease were compared with patients with newly diagnosed Graves' disease using TCR sequencing and RNA sequencing of peripheral blood. A total of around 35 samples underwent TCR sequencing, from around 13 patients with persistent Graves' disease and about 20 patients with newly diagnosed Graves' disease. The study was conducted in China and was registered as a clinical trial.

Study-wide conclusions, independent of this receptor: As a limitation, the authors acknowledged that the small sample size may reduce accuracy. Lower TCR Shannon entropy and fewer highly expanded clones were observed in persistent Graves' disease patients than in newly diagnosed patients, which suggested clonal expansion. Persistent patients shared more public clonotypes among themselves (fewer than 3,000) than newly diagnosed patients did (over 900). Sequencing and analysis were limited to the TCR beta chain. The study examined only peripheral blood because the primary lesion, thyroid tissue, could not be accessed. Preferential use of TRBV28, TRBJ1-2 and TRBJ2-5 was observed in persistent disease, whereas TRBV20-1 and TRBJ2-1 were favored in newly diagnosed disease.

This clonotype was observed many times. Its cognate antigen has yet to be identified. Base qualities are missing; no much larger clone stands one base away. Preparation of the library involved multiplex PCR. TCRdb lists the instrument as Illumina HiSeq 4000. TCR beta libraries were built with iRepertoire HTBI primers and Arm-PCR amplification of CDR3 regions. PCR products were gel purified before sequencing. Per the authors' processing: Gene usage analysis of CDR3 amino acid clonotypes relied on the roughly 67 TRBV and around 13 TRBJ segments identified across samples. COPE and FqMerger were used to merge filtered high-quality paired reads into contigs. BLAST was used to align contigs to the IMGT TRBV, TRBD and TRBJ reference genes, and CDR3 was defined following IMGT. Clonotypes above 0.1% frequency were classified as highly expanded clones. Repertoire diversity was measured by Shannon entropy, and V-J evenness by the Gini coefficient. Clonotypes shared by more than one individual were considered public. TCRdb reprocessed the public reads (quality trimming at Q25 with fastp, clone calling with MiXCR) and kept in-frame beta chains. Each entry merges the rows of one CDR3 protein and shows their most common DNA and genes. The V and J calls come from TCRdb's annotation, not from the publication. The sample table holds 450,000 to 650,000 distinct CDR3 sequences, of which more than 15% were seen once. The top ten constitute roughly 25% of the sample.

The V and J ends are trimmed by 5 bases and 4 bases, leaving 11 bases between them. Based on the germline V gene, the CDR1 and CDR2 sequences are SGHAT and FQNNGV. The CDR3 runs 13 residues from the cysteine to the phenylalanine. The kept DNA is CDR3 alone, 39 bases in frame from the first base. Explained via the paper, the time point label denotes: newly diagnosed GD, antithyroid drugs for less than 3 months. For both TCR sequencing and RNA sequencing, RNA was extracted from PBMCs in TRIzol. The diagnosis of Graves' disease followed American Thyroid Association guidelines. Patients for the study were recruited at an endocrinology department in Xi'an, China. From each patient, roughly 9 milliliters of peripheral blood was collected into an EDTA anticoagulant tube. Ficoll Paque Plus density gradient separation was used to isolate PBMCs, and no additional T cell sorting was done. RNA quality was checked with an Agilent 2100 Bioanalyzer and agarose gel, and concentration with a NanoDrop 2000.

Another study also made use of these data, one on T cells in Graves' hyperthyroidism and ophthalmopathy. The second investigation adds: A patient counted as having stable Graves' hyperthyroidism if no progression to ophthalmopathy occurred over 18 months of follow-up. Hyperthyroidism patients were aged 18 to 65 years and newly diagnosed, with disease duration of less than 2 months. The study excluded patients with uncontrolled infections, other autoimmune diseases, pregnancy or lactation. Diagnoses were established on the basis of clinical symptoms, serum thyroxine and TRAb, thyroid ultrasound, and orbital computed tomography. A first-round RT-PCR of the TCR CDR3 used the HTBI primer set with the Qiagen OneStep RT-PCR kit. Most expanded thyroid clonotypes (frequency above 0.001) were also detected in blood, suggesting blood repertoires may reflect thyroid immune responses. In cross-validation, a model built on a 13 V-J signature told ophthalmopathy apart from stable hyperthyroidism with approximately 90% sensitivity and about 81% specificity, and in testing the same model reached 80%/75%. During validation, the model predicted progression to ophthalmopathy a median of around six months ahead of onset, with 60% to 71% sensitivity and 72% to 80% specificity. TCR V-J signatures able to tell the groups apart were searched for in a discovery cohort of 95 or so patients, of whom under 45 had Graves' ophthalmopathy and about 60 had stable Graves' hyperthyroidism. Whether ophthalmopathy could be predicted prospectively was tested in an independent validation cohort made up of about 18 hyperthyroidism patients plus 17 patients who later progressed to ophthalmopathy. The approximately 98 discovery patients were randomly divided into training and test sets at a 7:3 ratio. Thyroid tissue and blood T-cell repertoires from six Graves' hyperthyroidism patients were also compared in the study. Following sampling, methimazole starting at 30 mg daily was given to hyperthyroidism patients, and high-dose intravenous methylprednisolone was given to ophthalmopathy patients. Libraries were constructed in a second round of multiplex PCR, after which size selection and purification were carried out. Libraries were sequenced paired-end with 100 bp reads on an Illumina HiSeq2000. SOAPnuke was used to process the raw data, throwing out any read that contained adapters or uncalled bases, had a mean Phred below 15, or lacked an exact constant-primer or identifier match. COPE v1.2.5 was used to merge the high-quality paired reads, and each unique nucleotide sequence was defined as a clonotype. MiTCR v1.1 was used to align clonotypes to the IMGT TRBV, TRBD and TRBJ reference segments. The analysis included only V-J combinations with a frequency above 0.0001, which together covered more than 99% of the repertoires. A TCS score was defined as the ratio between F50 (clonal expansion) and ExV (chaos), using BLOSUM62-based TCRdist between CDR3 peptides within each V-J. Welch's t-statistics and random forest reduced some 510 V-J features to about 12, which were used in a naive Bayes classifier (R e1071). Sample size was not statistically predetermined, and blinding of investigators to group allocation was not performed. The paper describes TCR Vbeta CDR3 sequencing of 140 or so peripheral blood samples, made up of 40 to 45 ophthalmopathy patients, 70 to 80 hyperthyroidism patients and roughly 17 progressor patients.

The TCR was taken from a woman aged 35-65 years with Graves disease. Donor details come from another sample of the same person, matched by shared clones. The chain uses TRBV11-2 and TRBJ1-2; the best D guess is TRBD1, with 6 bases matching. This specimen was peripheral blood mononuclear cells (PBMCs), taken at new diagnosis, from a patient treated with antithyroid drugs. The nucleotide sequence reads TGTGCCAGCAGCCATCCAGGGGTCTATGGCTACACCTTC. This sequence encodes CASSHPGVYGYTF.